The rows below give T cell receptor beta chains drawn from one sample of a study of shared clonotypes between healthy human individuals. The protocol was immunoSEQ multiplex PCR, while the TCRdb copy is restricted to in-frame clones and leaves out a portion. Of about 580,000 clones listed, roughly 98% are singletons. Source material: naive CD8+ T cells sorted from blood. The receptor set was obtained from a man aged 25-45 years in good health. Both conserved end residues are trimmed from each CDR3.

cdr3_aa j_call cdr3_length v_call
ASSVAYAGELF TRBJ2-2 11 TRBV9
ASSLRDRVGQPQH TRBJ1-5 13 TRBV28
ASSLARDRGTNTGELF TRBJ2-2 16 TRBV7-8
SVRGWNTEAF TRBJ1-1 10 TRBV29-1
ASSLARDSNQPQH TRBJ1-5 13 TRBV7-9
ASTRGVGPQETQY TRBJ2-5 13 TRBV10-2
ASGPDEQY TRBJ2-7 8 TRBV7-9
ASSQGGLNTEAF TRBJ1-1 12 TRBV4-2
ASSQMDREDGYT TRBJ1-2 12 TRBV4-1
ASSSMRSSYEQY TRBJ2-7 12 TRBV7-9
ASSRTDYSYEQY TRBJ2-7 12 TRBV11-2
ASSLVADAQY TRBJ2-5 10 TRBV7-8
ASSDSGRFTGELF TRBJ2-2 13 TRBV9
ASSSGLAGVPETQY TRBJ2-5 14 TRBV5-1
ASSLTSGPYNEQF TRBJ2-1 13 TRBV5-5
ASSPGIGDEQY TRBJ2-7 11 TRBV7-9
ASSGTEYMNTEAF TRBJ1-1 13 TRBV25-1
ATSRGGEGQGPYEQY TRBJ2-7 15 TRBV15
ASSPGTGMYSSYEQY TRBJ2-7 15 TRBV5-6
ASSNRVRLETQY TRBJ2-5 12 TRBV4-1
ASSSWAANYGYT TRBJ1-2 12 TRBV27
ASSDPLPQH TRBJ1-5 9 TRBV6-4
AWSPLGGGQETQY TRBJ2-5 13 TRBV30
ASSRTGSSYGYT TRBJ1-2 12 TRBV13
SAEGQNQETQY TRBJ2-5 11 TRBV29-1
ATLSPDTQY TRBJ2-3 9 TRBV27
STYEGGEKLF TRBJ1-4 10 TRBV29-1
ATSPTLGTVEQY TRBJ2-7 12 TRBV15
ASSELGTELNTGELF TRBJ2-2 15 TRBV10-1
ASSLFKTGGLGPDTQY TRBJ2-3 16 TRBV27
ASSEFLGGHEQF TRBJ2-1 12 TRBV25-1
ASSVGDGLVEQY TRBJ2-7 12 TRBV19
ASSSPWGDGAYEQY TRBJ2-7 14 TRBV2
ASRGRGAYEQY TRBJ2-7 11 TRBV27
ASSLGVDFGLAGMSYEQY TRBJ2-7 18 TRBV5-1
ASSSLSYEQY TRBJ2-7 10 TRBV7-9
ASSLVVDSYNEQF TRBJ2-1 13 TRBV5-1
ASSSLETQY TRBJ2-5 9 TRBV13
ASSQEPGQGYNEQF TRBJ2-1 14 TRBV4-1
ASSVSGRNNEQF TRBJ2-1 12 TRBV9
ASSDTGGAWMDQPQH TRBJ1-5 15 TRBV9
ASSRDYETYEQY TRBJ2-7 12 TRBV7-8
ASTADGGKKADTQY TRBJ2-3 14 TRBV9
ASSPWTVSTDTQY TRBJ2-3 13 TRBV7-9
ASSPDAGLAVNTGELF TRBJ2-2 16 TRBV5-6
ASSRGGTSDYNEQF TRBJ2-1 14 TRBV27
ASSGSGSPYEQY TRBJ2-7 12 TRBV6-1
ASSLGAGNEQF TRBJ2-1 11 TRBV21-1
ASSMGLPEQY TRBJ2-7 10 TRBV27
ASSLRDSHNEKLF TRBJ1-4 13 TRBV27
ASSSLERTYEQY TRBJ2-7 12 TRBV7-9
ASSPNGVLEKLF TRBJ1-4 12 TRBV27
ASTLLSGAYEQY TRBJ2-7 12 TRBV11-2
ASSVVGGPETQY TRBJ2-5 12 TRBV9